The 5 T cell receptor beta chains below come from one sample, sequenced in a study of blood T cell repertoires in COVID-19 (dated by TCRdb to 2020 to 2021). The method behind the library was the immunoSEQ multiplex PCR assay. TCRdb took this table from immuneACCESS and kept in-frame rearrangements with V and J called. Such tables lack part of the clones; where checked against another copy, unresolved V genes explain under half of the gap, and the rest is unexplained. In this sample the table shows about 20,000 clones, roughly nine tenths of which occur a single time. The ten largest clones capture about 25% of the sample. The sequenced sample was peripheral blood. Source of these receptors: a human donor with active COVID-19. The donor label of this sample is uncertain.

The gene calls are TRBV3-1 (or the pseudogene TRBV3-2) and TRBJ2-6, with 7 bases matching TRBD2. The CDR3 is made up of 17 amino acids. V shed 0 bases, J shed 4 bases, and the junction held 6 bases outside the gene matches. Germline V lookup: CDR1 LGHDT, CDR2 YNNKEL (reference sequence). The CDR3 DNA reads as TGTGCCAGCAGCCAAGATAGGGGAGGGGTCGGGGCCAACGTCCTGACTTTC. It is translated as CASSQDRGGVGANVLTF.

The V gene is TRBV19, the J gene TRBJ2-5; 7 positions match TRBD1. V trimming: 4 bases; J trimming: 6 bases; junction bases outside the gene matches: 8. There are 14 residues in the CDR3. Looked up from germline, CDR1 is LNHDA and CDR2 is SQIVND (reference sequence). The CDR3 nucleotides are TGTGCCAGTAGTAGACAGGGTGTCGTTCAGACCCAGTACTTC. It specifies CASSRQGVVQTQYF. The whole variable domain, filled in from reference TRBV19 and TRBJ2-5, reads DGGITQSPKYLFRKEGQNVTLSCEQNLNHDAMYWYRQDPGQGLRLIYYSQIVNDFQKGDIAEGYSVSREKKESFPLTVTSAQKNPTAFYLCASSRQGVVQTQYFGPGTRLLVL.

This chain links TRBV7-9 with TRBJ2-1; TRBD2 aligns across 9 bases. V shed 3 bases, J shed 1 base, and the junction held 1 base outside the gene matches. The CDR3 totals 15 residues. CDR1 is SEHNR and CDR2 is FQNEAQ in the germline V gene (reference sequence). The CDR3 region is CASSFAGGSYNEQFF. In DNA, the CDR3 is TGTGCCAGCAGCTTCGCGGGAGGGTCCTACAATGAGCAGTTCTTC.

The chain combines TRBV6-5 with TRBJ1-6; perhaps TRBD1 as D (6 bases). The germline V and J ends were trimmed by 6 bases and 2 bases, with 11 bases remaining between them. Germline CDR1 reads MNHEY; CDR2 reads SVGAGI. This CDR3 comprises 15 residues. For the CDR3, the DNA is TGTGCCAGCAGCAGGGGAAGTACCTATAATTCACCCCTCCACTTT. This encodes CASSRGSTYNSPLHF.

The V and J genes are TRBV9 and TRBJ1-2, with D unclear. Trimming took 0 bases from V and 2 from J, leaving 8 bases between them. The CDR3 consists of 14 residues. CDR1 and CDR2 from the germline V gene are SGDLS and YYNGEE. Here the CDR3 DNA reads TGTGCCAGCAGCGTAGACCAGGCCAACTATGGCTACACCTTC. This sequence encodes CASSVDQANYGYTF.